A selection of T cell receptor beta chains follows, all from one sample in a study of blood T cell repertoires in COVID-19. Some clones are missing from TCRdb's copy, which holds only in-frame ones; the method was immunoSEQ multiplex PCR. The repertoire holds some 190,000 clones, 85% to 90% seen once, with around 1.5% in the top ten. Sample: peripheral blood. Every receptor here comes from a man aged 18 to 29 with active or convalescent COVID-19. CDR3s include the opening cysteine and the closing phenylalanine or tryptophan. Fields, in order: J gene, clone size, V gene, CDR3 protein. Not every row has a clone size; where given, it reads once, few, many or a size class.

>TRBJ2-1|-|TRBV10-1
CASASGGSYNEQFF
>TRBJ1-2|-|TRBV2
CASSALQGTGGYTF
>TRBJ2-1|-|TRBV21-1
CASTDRVPYNEQFF
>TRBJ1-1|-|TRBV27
CASRSQGRAEAFF
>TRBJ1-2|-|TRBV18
CASSPFTSYGYTF
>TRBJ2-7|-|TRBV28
CASRAGGNEQYF
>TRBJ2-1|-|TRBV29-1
CSIRSSGRGSEQFF
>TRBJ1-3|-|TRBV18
CASSLDSSGNTIYF
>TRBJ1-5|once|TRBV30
CAWSRQGNQPQHF
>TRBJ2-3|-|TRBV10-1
CASSDHRSSTDTQYF
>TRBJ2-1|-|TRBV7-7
CASSLAGTSGSDEQFF
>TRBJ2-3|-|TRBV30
CAWSGLAGALSDTQYF
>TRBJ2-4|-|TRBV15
CATSSGDNAAQNIQYF
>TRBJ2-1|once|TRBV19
CASGSSGSYNEQFF
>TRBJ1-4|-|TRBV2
CASLTGKGEKLFF
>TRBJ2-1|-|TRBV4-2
CASSQDLQREKYNEQFF
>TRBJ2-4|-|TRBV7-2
CASSLGTAGGQNIQYF
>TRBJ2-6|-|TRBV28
CASSPRQGSVLTF
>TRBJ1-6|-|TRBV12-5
CASGLGRTGISPLHF
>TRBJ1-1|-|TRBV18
CASSPIQGKTEAFF
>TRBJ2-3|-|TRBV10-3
CAAGLAGGGGTDTQYF
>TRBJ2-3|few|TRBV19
CASSMVLRDTQYF
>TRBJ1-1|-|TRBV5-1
CASSAKNRDRADTFF
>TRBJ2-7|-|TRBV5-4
CASSPAGVLYEQYF